This TCR beta chain was captured by sequencing in a study of T cells in Graves' hyperthyroidism and ophthalmopathy. Per germline, CDR1 SQVTM and CDR2 ANQGSEA. The CDR3 covers 12 residues. V gave up 2 bases and J gave up 6 bases, with 9 bases separating them. Patients showing uncontrolled infection, other autoimmune disease, pregnancy or lactation were ineligible. PBMCs came from more than 9 ml fresh peripheral blood. As concerns this clonotype: Its target is not known.

General study findings and limits: Within blood appeared most thyroid clonotypes that had expanded above 0.001.

TCR beta CDR3 regions were amplified from RNA. A first-round RT-PCR of the TCR CDR3 used the HTBI primer set. TCRdb fed the multiplex PCR reads into MiXCR, producing one record per CDR3 protein. The table has fewer than 800,000 distinct CDR3 sequences, about a sixth seen once. The sequenced sample consisted of blood. This sequence was found in a man between 18 and 29 years old with Graves' hyperthyroidism. The chain has TRBV29-1 and TRBJ2-3; D is undetermined. The CDR3 reads CSVERRPDTQYF. CDR3 coding DNA: TGCAGCGTTGAAAGAAGACCGGATACGCAGTATTTT.